A single T cell receptor beta chain is shown here with its context. Its antigen is undetermined. This record belongs to a study of shared clonotypes between healthy human individuals. The method was immunoSEQ multiplex PCR; TCRdb's version includes in-frame clones alone and lacks a portion of them. Here the sample spans 1 million to 1.2 million clones, approximately 80% being singletons. Looked up from germline, CDR1 is SGDLS and CDR2 is YYNGEE. This CDR3 is 15 amino acids long. Trimming removed 0 bases from V and 4 bases from J, with 11 bases in between. Regarding the study as a whole: A few donors showed sharing of around 5% of naive CD4 clonotypes.

This sequence was found in a man between 18 and 29 years old in good health. Some clones in this sample may be carry-over from other donors' samples. The sample comprised memory CD4+ T cells from PBMCs. Subset meaning: CD45RA-negative fraction. The chain links TRBV9 to TRBJ2-1, with TRBD2 as a possible D gene (5 bases). Written as DNA, the CDR3 is TGTGCCAGCAGCGTAGGGAGGAAAACGTACAATGAGCAGTTCTTC. This translates into CASSVGRKTYNEQFF.